The rows below give T cell receptor beta chains drawn from one sample of a study of cytomegalovirus exposure and HLA in healthy donors. TCRdb's copy holds only in-frame clones and misses some; the assay was immunoSEQ multiplex PCR. The table shows roughly 260,000 clones, with almost 85% occurring only once. The sample consisted of PBMCs. All receptors derive from a woman aged 40 to 55 in good health and CMV-seropositive. Both conserved end residues are part of each CDR3. The D gene is left open where the match is weak. Clone size appears in some rows only: once, few, many, or a class for an expanded clone.

V gene	J gene	clone size	D gene	CDR3 DNA	CDR3 protein
TRBV9	TRBJ1-2	few	TRBD1	TGTGCCAGCAGCGTAAAGGACAGGGGGCGCACAGAGGGCTACACCTTC	CASSVKDRGRTEGYTF
TRBV7-8	TRBJ2-1	-	TRBD2	TGTGCCAGCAGCCCACGGTTGGGGGAGGGCAATCCCTACAATGAGCAGTTCTTC	CASSPRLGEGNPYNEQFF
TRBV7-9	TRBJ2-5	-	-	TGTTCCAGCAGCTCGCCCCCCGGAGGGGAGCAAGAGACCCAGTACTTC	CSSSSPPGGEQETQYF
TRBV11-3	TRBJ2-7	-	-	TGTGCCAGCAGCCCAAGCGTGGGCGAGCAGTACTTC	CASSPSVGEQYF
TRBV7-3	TRBJ2-1	-	TRBD2	TGTTCCAGCAGCCCCACCGGGGGAGGGCCTAGATCAGGCAATGAGCAGTTCTTC	CSSSPTGGGPRSGNEQFF
TRBV7-7	TRBJ2-1	-	-	TGTGCTAGCAGCTTAACCCTCAGGGGTGAATACAATGAGCAGTTCTTC	CASSLTLRGEYNEQFF
TRBV10-3	TRBJ2-7	-	TRBD1	TGTGCCATCACTAAGGACAGGGTCGAGGAGCAGTACTTC	CAITKDRVEEQYF
TRBV7-9	TRBJ2-3	few	-	TGTGCCAGCACCCTTGTTCCTCGGGGAGATACGCAGTATTTT	CASTLVPRGDTQYF
TRBV2	TRBJ2-7	-	-	TGTGCCAGCTGGGAGGGACAGGACTACGAGCAGTACTTC	CASWEGQDYEQYF
TRBV4-2	TRBJ2-1	few	-	TGTGCCAGCAGCCAGCAAGAGGGGATTAGCGGAAGCTCCTACAATGAGCAGTTCTTC	CASSQQEGISGSSYNEQFF